This TCR beta chain was recovered during a study of OX40 agonist ivuxolimab in advanced cancers. Study summary: Under the entry rules, prior anti-PD-1, anti-PD-L1 or anti-CTLA-4 therapy was allowed, and about 40% had some.

Generated by immunoSEQ multiplex PCR, the TCRdb table keeps only in-frame clones and is missing some. Among just over 50,000 clones listed, 60% to 80% were seen once. As regards this clone: As yet, its antigen is unknown.

Study-wide results and caveats: The mean number of expanded clones was higher in CD8+ T cells than in CD4+.

Between the trimmed V and J ends, which lost 3 bases and 2 bases, there was a span of 9 bases. This CDR3 region has 13 residues. CDR1 is SGHDT and CDR2 is YYEEEE in the germline V gene. Sequencing was performed on CD4+ or CD8+ T cells sorted from blood, taken in a trial of the OX40 agonist ivuxolimab. The TCR originated in an adult with an advanced solid tumor such as melanoma, head and neck, liver or kidney cancer. The rearrangement uses TRBV5-6 and TRBJ2-7, with TRBD2 as a possible D gene (5 bases). This CDR3 is CASSSRAAYEQYF. CDR3 nucleotides: TGTGCCAGCAGCTCGAGGGCCGCCTACGAGCAGTACTTC. Using reference TRBV5-6 and TRBJ2-7 for the parts outside the CDR3, the full variable domain is DAGVTQSPTHLIKTRGQQVTLRCSPKSGHDTVSWYQQALGQGPQFIFQYYEEEERQRGNFPDRFSGHQFPNYSSELNVNALLLGDSALYLCASSSRAAYEQYFGPGTRLTVT.